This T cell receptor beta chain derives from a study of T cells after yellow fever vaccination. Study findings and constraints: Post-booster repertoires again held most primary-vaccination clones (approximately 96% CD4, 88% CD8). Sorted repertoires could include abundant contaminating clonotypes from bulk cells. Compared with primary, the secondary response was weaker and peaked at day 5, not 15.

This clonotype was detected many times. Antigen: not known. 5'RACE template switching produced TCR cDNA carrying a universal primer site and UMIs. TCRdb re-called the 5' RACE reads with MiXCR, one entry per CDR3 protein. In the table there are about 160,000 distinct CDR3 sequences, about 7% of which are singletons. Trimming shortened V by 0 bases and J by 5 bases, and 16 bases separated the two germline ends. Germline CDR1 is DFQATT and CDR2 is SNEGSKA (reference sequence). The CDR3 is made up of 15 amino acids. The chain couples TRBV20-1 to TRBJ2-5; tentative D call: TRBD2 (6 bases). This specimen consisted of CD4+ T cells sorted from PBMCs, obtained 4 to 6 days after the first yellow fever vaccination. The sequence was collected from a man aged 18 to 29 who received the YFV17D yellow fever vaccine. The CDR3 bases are TGCAGTGCTAGAGATCTCGTACGGGGGATGGAGACCCAGTACTTC. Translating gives CSARDLVRGMETQYF.